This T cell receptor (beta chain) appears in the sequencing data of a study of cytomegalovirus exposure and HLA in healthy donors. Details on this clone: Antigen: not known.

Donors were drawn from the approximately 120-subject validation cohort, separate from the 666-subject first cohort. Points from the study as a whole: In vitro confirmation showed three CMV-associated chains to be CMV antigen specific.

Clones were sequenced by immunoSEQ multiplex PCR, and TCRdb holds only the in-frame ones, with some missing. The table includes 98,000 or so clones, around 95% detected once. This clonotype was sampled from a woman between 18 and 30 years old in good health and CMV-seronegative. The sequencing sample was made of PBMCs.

In nucleotides, the CDR3 is TGTGCCAGCAGTGACCGGGACAGGGTATTCAATCAGCCCCAGCATTTT. Protein: CASSDRDRVFNQPQHF. V gene TRBV6-1 combines with J gene TRBJ1-5, with 9 bases identical to TRBD1. Germline-derived CDR1 and CDR2 are MNHNS and SASEGT. CDR3 length: 16 residues. The ends lost 3 bases at V and 3 bases at J; junction bases unmatched: 6.